What follows are 14 T cell receptor beta chains derived from one specimen sequenced in a study of T cell responses to AZD1222 COVID-19 vaccine. The repertoire was sequenced with immunoSEQ multiplex PCR; TCRdb's copy has only in-frame clones and lacks some. The sample consists of 130,000 to 150,000 clones, about 86% of them appearing once. The sample consisted of peripheral blood, taken 28 days after the second AZD1222 dose. These receptors came from an adult who received the AZD1222 COVID-19 vaccine.

This chain links TRBV11-2 with TRBJ2-4; 9 positions match TRBD2. Germline V gene sequence: CDR1 SGHAT, CDR2 FQNNGV. The CDR3 length is 15 residues. J lost 8 bases, V lost 3 bases, and 8 bases had no gene match. CDR3 bases: TGTGCCAGCAGCTTCCCAGCGGGGGGAAGGTACATTCAGTACTTC. Amino acids: CASSFPAGGRYIQYF.

V usage is TRBV29-1 and J usage is TRBJ2-6, with 8 bases that match TRBD1. This CDR3 has 14 amino acids. V shed 6 bases and J 2 bases; nucleotides not matched to a gene: 3. Per germline, CDR1 SQVTM and CDR2 ANQGSEA. The CDR3 DNA sequence: TGCAGCGTCACAGGGGGAACTGGGGCCAACGTCCTGACTTTC. Amino acids: CSVTGGTGANVLTF.

This clone was seen only a few times. The chain joins TRBV19 to TRBJ1-1; the D gene is possibly TRBD1 (6 bases). This CDR3 contains 14 residues. Per the germline V gene, CDR1 is LNHDA and CDR2 is SQIVND (reference sequence). Trimming shortened V by 2 bases and J by 1 base, and 8 bases separated the two germline ends. The chain's CDR3 is CASSIQTGNTEAFF. The CDR3, as DNA: TGTGCCAGTAGTATACAGACAGGGAACACTGAAGCTTTCTTT.

This chain links TRBV5-6 with TRBJ2-7; 8 bases align to TRBD2. This CDR3 has 15 amino acids. The ends lost 1 base at V and 4 bases at J; junction bases unmatched: 7. The germline V gene has CDR1 SGHDT and CDR2 YYEEEE. CDR3 protein: CASSLKPSGSYEQYF. DNA for the CDR3: TGTGCCAGCAGCTTGAAGCCTAGCGGGTCATACGAGCAGTACTTC.

This chain links TRBV5-1 with TRBJ2-1; 11 nucleotides agree with TRBD2. The J segment lost 6 bases and the V segment lost 4 bases, leaving 6 bases of the junction unmatched. There are 15 residues in the CDR3. Germline assignment: CDR1 SGHRS and CDR2 YFSETQ. The CDR3 here is CASSTSSGRFNEQFF. CDR3 nucleotide sequence: TGCGCCAGCAGCACCTCTAGCGGGAGGTTCAATGAGCAGTTCTTC.

V is TRBV18 and J is TRBJ1-5, with 7 bases fitting TRBD1. This CDR3 comprises 13 residues. Germline values: CDR1 KGHSH, CDR2 LQKENI. The V and J ends lost 6 bases and 6 bases, in that order; junction bases with no gene match: 5. The DNA for the CDR3 is TGTGCCAGCTCCCGACAGGGAAGTCAGCCCCAGCATTTT. Its protein product is CASSRQGSQPQHF.

The CDR3 DNA sequence: TGTGCCTGGAGTGGGACAGGGTACAATCAGCCCCAGCATTTT. This codes for CAWSGTGYNQPQHF. The rearrangement uses TRBV30 and TRBJ1-5; TRBD1 matches at 8 bases. Germline lookup yields CDR1 GTSNPN and CDR2 SVGIG (reference sequence). The CDR3 contains 14 residues. V lost 1 base to trimming and J lost 3 bases; unmatched junction nucleotides: 2.

The chain carries TRBV28 and TRBJ1-5; D possibly corresponds to TRBD1 (6 bases). Germline CDR1 MDHEN, CDR2 SYDVKM. The CDR3 length is 15 residues. V was clipped by 5 bases and J by 7 bases, with 18 bases between them. The CDR3: CASSDLGGAGQPQHF. The CDR3 region has the DNA TGTGCCAGCAGTGATCTCGGGGGCGCGGGGCAGCCCCAGCATTTT.

This clone was recorded only once. The genes are TRBV2 and TRBJ1-5; the match to TRBD1 covers 8 bases. This CDR3 is built from 18 residues. CDR1 is SNHLY, CDR2 FYNNEI, per germline. The ends lost 6 bases at V and 2 bases at J; junction bases unmatched: 15. The CDR3 region is CASRGGQGLQGGNQPQHF. The CDR3 DNA sequence: TGTGCCAGCAGGGGAGGACAGGGTCTGCAGGGGGGCAATCAGCCCCAGCATTTT.

The CDR3 DNA follows: TGCAGTGCTAGTAGAGACGGGAACTATGGCTACACCTTC. This gives the protein CSASRDGNYGYTF. The chain is built from TRBV20-1 and TRBJ1-2; D gene uncertain. Germline loops: CDR1 DFQATT, CDR2 SNEGSKA (reference sequence). The CDR3 covers 13 residues. The V end was cut by 3 bases, the J end by 2 bases, with 10 bases between.

This chain uses TRBV7-9 with TRBJ1-6, with TRBD1 identical over 7 bases. This CDR3 region has 14 residues. The junction had 2 bases not matched to a gene; V was cut back by 3 bases and J by 6 bases. Per the germline V gene, CDR1 is SEHNR and CDR2 is FQNEAQ (reference sequence). The DNA of the CDR3 is TGTGCCAGCAGCTTCTCAGGGGGTAATTCACCCCTCCACTTT. Its protein is CASSFSGGNSPLHF. The whole variable domain, filled in from reference TRBV7-9 and TRBJ1-6, reads DTGVSQNPRHKITKRGQNVTFRCDPISEHNRLYWYRQTLGQGPEFLTYFQNEAQLEKSRLLSDRFSAERPKGSFSTLEIQRTEQGDSAMYLCASSFSGGNSPLHFGNGTRLTVT.

This clone came up once. The chain has TRBV11-2 and TRBJ2-1, with 8 bases identical to TRBD2. This CDR3 is built from 16 residues. J was trimmed by 2 bases and V by 3 bases; bases with no gene match: 6. CDR1 and CDR2 from the germline V gene are SGHAT and FQNNGV. The CDR3 here is CASSFMSGSPYNEQFF. The CDR3 bases are TGTGCCAGCAGCTTTATGAGCGGGAGCCCCTACAATGAGCAGTTCTTC.

V and J are TRBV15 and TRBJ1-1; D gene uncertain. The CDR3 covers 15 residues. Germline CDR1 is LNHNV and CDR2 is YYDKDF (reference sequence). The germline V and J ends were trimmed by 1 base and 7 bases, with 16 bases remaining between them. Here the CDR3 reads CATSRVRGVAHEAFF. CDR3 DNA: TGTGCCACCAGCAGAGTTCGGGGAGTAGCCCATGAAGCTTTCTTT.

The J gene is TRBJ1-2, the V gene TRBV27; weak D call: TRBD1 (6 bases). The CDR3 contains 16 residues. Trimming cost V 7 bases and J 3 bases, with 21 bases left between them. Germline V gene sequence: CDR1 MNHEY, CDR2 SMNVEV (reference sequence). CDR3 sequence reads: CASTLFGGQGDYGYTF. For the CDR3, the DNA is TGTGCCAGCACCCTTTTCGGGGGGCAGGGAGACTATGGCTACACCTTC.